A single T cell receptor beta chain is shown here with its context. The antigen is not known. PCR amplification relied on 60 Vbeta primers (plus 13 Jbeta primers). The protocol was immunoSEQ multiplex PCR, while the TCRdb copy is restricted to in-frame clones and leaves out a portion. This sample has roughly 100,000 clones, with more than 70% found just once. Regarding donors, all were healthy bone marrow donors. The sample comes from a study of cytomegalovirus exposure and HLA in healthy donors. Study findings and constraints: In a later analysis, donors in an Asian-associated ancestry cluster reportedly had fewer N-insertions in productive TCRs than the cohort mean.

The CDR3 consists of 15 residues. CDR1 and CDR2 from the germline V gene are SGHRS and YFSETQ. Trimming took off 4 bases at V and 0 bases at J, with 13 bases between the two ends. The chain uses TRBV5-1 and TRBJ1-2, with D unresolved. The TCR comes from a man under 40 in good health and CMV-seronegative. The sequenced sample was PBMCs. The CDR3 region is CASSPLSRSNYGYTF. As DNA, the CDR3 is TGCGCCAGCAGCCCCCTGTCCAGGTCTAACTATGGCTACACCTTC.